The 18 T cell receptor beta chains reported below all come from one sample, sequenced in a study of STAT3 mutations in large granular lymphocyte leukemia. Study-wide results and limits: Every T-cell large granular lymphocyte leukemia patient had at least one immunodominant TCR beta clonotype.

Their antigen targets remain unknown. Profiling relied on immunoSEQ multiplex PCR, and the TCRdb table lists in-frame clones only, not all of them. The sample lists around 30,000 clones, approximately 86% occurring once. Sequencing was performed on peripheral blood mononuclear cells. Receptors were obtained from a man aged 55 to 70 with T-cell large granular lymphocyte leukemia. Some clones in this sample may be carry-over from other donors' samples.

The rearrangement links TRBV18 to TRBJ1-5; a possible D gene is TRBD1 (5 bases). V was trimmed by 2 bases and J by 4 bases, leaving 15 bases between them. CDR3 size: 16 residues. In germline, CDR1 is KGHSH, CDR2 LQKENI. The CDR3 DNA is TGTGCCAGCTCACCAATGTTCGACAGCACAAATCAGCCCCAGCATTTT. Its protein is CASSPMFDSTNQPQHF.

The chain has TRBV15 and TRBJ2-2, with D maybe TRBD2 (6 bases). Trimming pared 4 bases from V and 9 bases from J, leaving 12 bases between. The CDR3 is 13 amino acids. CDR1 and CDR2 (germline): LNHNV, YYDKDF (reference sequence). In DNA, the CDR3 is TGTGCCACCAGCATGGGGGGTGTCCGGGAGCTGTTTTTT. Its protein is CATSMGGVRELFF.

The CDR3 protein is CASSLLADTDTQYF. In DNA form, the CDR3 reads TGTGCCAGCTCACTACTAGCGGACACAGATACGCAGTATTTT. This rearrangement joins TRBV18 to TRBJ2-3; 8 nucleotides agree with TRBD2. The CDR3 loop spans 14 amino acids. The V segment lost 4 bases and the J segment 2 bases; nucleotides outside the gene matches: 2. Germline V gene sequence: CDR1 KGHSH, CDR2 LQKENI.

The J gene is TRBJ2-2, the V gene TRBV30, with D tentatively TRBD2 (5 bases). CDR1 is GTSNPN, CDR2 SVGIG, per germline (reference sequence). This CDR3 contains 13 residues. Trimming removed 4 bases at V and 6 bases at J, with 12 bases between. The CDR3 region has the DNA TGTGCCTGGACGGACTTTGCCGCCGGGGAGCTGTTTTTT. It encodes CAWTDFAAGELFF.

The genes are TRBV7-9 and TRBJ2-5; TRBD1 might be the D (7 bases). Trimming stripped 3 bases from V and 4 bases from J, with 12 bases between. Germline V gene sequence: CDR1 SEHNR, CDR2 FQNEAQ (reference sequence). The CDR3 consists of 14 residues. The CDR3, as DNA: TGTGCCAGCAGCTTCCAGGGGGGAGGAGAGACCCAGTACTTC. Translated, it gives CASSFQGGGETQYF.

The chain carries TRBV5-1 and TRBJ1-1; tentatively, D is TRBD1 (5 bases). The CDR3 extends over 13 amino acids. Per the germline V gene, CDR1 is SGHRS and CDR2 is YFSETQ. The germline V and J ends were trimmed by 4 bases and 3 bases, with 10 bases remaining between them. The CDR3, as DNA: TGCGCCAGCAGCCTCAGGGAGGACACTGAAGCTTTCTTT. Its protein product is CASSLREDTEAFF.

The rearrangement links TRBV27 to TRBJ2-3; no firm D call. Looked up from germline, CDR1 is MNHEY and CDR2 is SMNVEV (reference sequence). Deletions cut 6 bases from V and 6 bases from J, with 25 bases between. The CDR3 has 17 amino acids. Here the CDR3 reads CASSPWKPGARRDTQYF. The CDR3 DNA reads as TGTGCCAGCAGCCCGTGGAAGCCCGGAGCACGACGGGATACGCAGTATTTT.

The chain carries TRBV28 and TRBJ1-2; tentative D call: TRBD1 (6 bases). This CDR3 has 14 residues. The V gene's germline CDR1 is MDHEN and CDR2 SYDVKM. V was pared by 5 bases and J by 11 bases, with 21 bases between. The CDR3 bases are TGTGCCAGCAGTCCTCCGGGACATCAAACCGGGTACACCTTC. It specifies CASSPPGHQTGYTF.

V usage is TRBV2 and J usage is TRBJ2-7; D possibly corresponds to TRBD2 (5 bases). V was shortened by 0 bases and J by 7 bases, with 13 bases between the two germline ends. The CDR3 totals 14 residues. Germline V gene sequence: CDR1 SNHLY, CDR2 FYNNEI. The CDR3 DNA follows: TGTGCCAGCAGTGAAGCGCGAGGGCCAGTGGAGCAGTACTTC. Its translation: CASSEARGPVEQYF.

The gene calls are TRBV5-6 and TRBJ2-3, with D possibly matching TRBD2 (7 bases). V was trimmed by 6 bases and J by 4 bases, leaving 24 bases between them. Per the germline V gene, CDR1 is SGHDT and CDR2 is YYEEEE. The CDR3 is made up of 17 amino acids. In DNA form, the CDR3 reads TGTGCCAGCACCTTTGGGGGGCGGGAGATATATTCAGATACGCAGTATTTT. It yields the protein CASTFGGREIYSDTQYF.

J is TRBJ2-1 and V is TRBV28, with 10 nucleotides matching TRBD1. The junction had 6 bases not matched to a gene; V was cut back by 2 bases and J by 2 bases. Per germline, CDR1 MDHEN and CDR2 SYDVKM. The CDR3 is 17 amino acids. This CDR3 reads CASSLGDRGPPYNEQFF. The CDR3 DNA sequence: TGTGCCAGCAGTTTAGGAGACAGGGGGCCGCCCTACAATGAGCAGTTCTTC. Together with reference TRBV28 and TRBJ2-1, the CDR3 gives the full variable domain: DVKVTQSSRYLVKRTGEKVFLECVQDMDHENMFWYRQDPGLGLRLIYFSYDVKMKEKGDIPEGYSVSREKKERFSLILESASTNQTSMYLCASSLGDRGPPYNEQFFGPGTRLTVL.

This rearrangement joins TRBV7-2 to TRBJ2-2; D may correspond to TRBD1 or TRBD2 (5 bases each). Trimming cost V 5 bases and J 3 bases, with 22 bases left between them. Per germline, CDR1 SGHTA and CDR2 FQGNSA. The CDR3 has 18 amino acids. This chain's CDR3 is CASSPYPGPPADTGELFF. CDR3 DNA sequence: TGTGCCAGCAGCCCTTACCCGGGGCCCCCCGCGGACACCGGGGAGCTGTTTTTT.

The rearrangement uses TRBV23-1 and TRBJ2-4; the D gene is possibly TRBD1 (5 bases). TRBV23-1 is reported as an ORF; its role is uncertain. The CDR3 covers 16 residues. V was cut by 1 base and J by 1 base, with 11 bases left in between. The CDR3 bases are TGCGCCAGCAGTCAATTTACAGGCCTGGCCAAAAACATTCAGTACTTC. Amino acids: CASSQFTGLAKNIQYF.

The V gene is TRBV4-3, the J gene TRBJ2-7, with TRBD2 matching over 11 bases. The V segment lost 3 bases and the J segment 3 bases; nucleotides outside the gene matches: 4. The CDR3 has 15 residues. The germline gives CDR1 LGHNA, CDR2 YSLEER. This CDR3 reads CASSQLAGGLYEQYF. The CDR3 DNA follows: TGCGCCAGCAGCCAGCTAGCGGGAGGCCTCTACGAGCAGTACTTC.

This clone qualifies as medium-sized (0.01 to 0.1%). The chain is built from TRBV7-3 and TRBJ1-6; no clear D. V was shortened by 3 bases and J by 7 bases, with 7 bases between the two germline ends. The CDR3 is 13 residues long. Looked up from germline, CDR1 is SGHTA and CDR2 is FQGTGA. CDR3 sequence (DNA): TGTGCCAGCAGCTTGGACGGGAATTCACCCCTCCACTTT. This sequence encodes CASSLDGNSPLHF.

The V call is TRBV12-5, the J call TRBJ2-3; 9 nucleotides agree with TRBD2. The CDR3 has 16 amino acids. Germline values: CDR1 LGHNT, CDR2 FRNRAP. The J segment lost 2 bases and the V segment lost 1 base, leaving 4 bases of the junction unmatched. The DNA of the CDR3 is TGTGCTAGTGGTTTGGGACTAGCGGCAAACACAGATACGCAGTATTTT. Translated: CASGLGLAANTDTQYF.

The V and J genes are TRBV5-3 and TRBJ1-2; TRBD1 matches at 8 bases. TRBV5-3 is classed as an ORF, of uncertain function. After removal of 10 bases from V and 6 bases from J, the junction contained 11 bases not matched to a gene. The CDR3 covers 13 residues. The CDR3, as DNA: TGTGCCCCCTCTTACGGGGGACAGGATGGCTACACCTTC. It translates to CAPSYGGQDGYTF.

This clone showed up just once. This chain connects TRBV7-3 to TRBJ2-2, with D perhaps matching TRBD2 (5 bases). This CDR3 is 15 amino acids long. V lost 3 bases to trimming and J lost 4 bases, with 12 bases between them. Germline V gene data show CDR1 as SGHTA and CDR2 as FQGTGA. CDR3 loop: CASSFGVLGTGELFF. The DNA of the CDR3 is TGTGCCAGCAGCTTCGGGGTCCTAGGCACCGGGGAGCTGTTTTTT. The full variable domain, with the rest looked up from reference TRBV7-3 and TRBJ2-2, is GAGVSQTPSNKVTEKGKYVELRCDPISGHTALYWYRQSLGQGPEFLIYFQGTGAADDSGLPNDRFFAVRPEGSVSTLKIQRTERGDSAVYLCASSFGVLGTGELFFGEGSRLTVL.